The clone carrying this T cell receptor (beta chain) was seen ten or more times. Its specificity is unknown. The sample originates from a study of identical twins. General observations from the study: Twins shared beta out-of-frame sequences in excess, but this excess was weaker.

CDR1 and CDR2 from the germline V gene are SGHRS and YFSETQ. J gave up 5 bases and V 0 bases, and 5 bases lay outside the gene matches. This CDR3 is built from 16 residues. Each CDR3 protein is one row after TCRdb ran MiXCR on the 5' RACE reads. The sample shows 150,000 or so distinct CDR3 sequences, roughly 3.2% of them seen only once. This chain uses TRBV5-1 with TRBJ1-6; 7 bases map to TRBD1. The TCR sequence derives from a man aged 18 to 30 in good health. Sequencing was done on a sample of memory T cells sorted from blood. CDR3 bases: TGCGCCAGCAGCTTGGATACCGGGACAGATAATTCACCCCTCCACTTT. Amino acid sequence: CASSLDTGTDNSPLHF.